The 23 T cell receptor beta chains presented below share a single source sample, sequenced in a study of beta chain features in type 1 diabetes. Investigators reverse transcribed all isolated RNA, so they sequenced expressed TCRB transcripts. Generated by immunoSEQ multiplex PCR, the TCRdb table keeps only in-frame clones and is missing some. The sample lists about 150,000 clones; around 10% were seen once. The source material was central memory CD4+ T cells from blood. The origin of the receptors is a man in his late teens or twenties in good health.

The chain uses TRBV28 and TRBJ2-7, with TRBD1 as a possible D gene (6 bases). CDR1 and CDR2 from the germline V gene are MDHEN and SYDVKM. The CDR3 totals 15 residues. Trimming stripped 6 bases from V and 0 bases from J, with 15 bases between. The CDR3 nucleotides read TGTGCCAGCAGACCCCGACAGGCTAGCTCCTACGAGCAGTACTTC. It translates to CASRPRQASSYEQYF.

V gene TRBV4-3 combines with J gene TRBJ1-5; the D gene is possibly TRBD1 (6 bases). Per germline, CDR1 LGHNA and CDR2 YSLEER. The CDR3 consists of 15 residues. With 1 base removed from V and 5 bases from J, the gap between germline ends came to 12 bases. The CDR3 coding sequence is TGCGCCAGCAGCCAAGGACTACAGGGCTATCAGCCCCAGCATTTT. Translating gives CASSQGLQGYQPQHF.

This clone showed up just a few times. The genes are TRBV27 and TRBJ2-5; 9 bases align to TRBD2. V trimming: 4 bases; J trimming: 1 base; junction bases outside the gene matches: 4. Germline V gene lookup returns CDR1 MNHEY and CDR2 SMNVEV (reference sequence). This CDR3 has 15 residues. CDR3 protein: CASSSNSGGQETQYF. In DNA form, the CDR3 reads TGTGCCAGCAGTTCAAATAGCGGGGGCCAAGAGACCCAGTACTTC.

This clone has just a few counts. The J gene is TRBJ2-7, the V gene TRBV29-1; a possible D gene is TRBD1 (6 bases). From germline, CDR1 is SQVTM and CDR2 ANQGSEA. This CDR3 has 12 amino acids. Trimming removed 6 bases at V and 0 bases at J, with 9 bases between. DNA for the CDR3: TGCAGCGTCCGACAGGACTCCTACGAGCAGTACTTC. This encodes CSVRQDSYEQYF.

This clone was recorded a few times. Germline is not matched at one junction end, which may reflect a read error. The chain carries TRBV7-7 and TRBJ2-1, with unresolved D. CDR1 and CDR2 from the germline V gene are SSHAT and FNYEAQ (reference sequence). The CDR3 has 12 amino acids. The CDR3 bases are TGTGCTAGCAGCGCCCAAATGGGGGAGCAGTTCTTC. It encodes CASSAQMGEQFF. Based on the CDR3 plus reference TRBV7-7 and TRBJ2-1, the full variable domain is GAGVSQSPRYKVTKRGQDVTLRCDPISSHATLYWYQQALGQGPEFLTYFNYEAQPDKSGLPSDRFSAERPEGSISTLTIQRTEQRDSAMYRCASSAQMGEQFFGPGTRLTVL.

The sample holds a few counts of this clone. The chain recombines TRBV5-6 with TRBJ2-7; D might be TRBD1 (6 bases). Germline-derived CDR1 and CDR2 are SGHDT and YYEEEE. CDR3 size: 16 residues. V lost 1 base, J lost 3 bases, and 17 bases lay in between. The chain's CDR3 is CASSLSGTRTSYEQYF. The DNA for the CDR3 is TGTGCCAGCAGCTTGTCCGGGACACGCACAAGCTACGAGCAGTACTTC.

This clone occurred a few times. In DNA, the CDR3 is TGCGCCACTGGGACAAAGGATCAGCCCCAGCATTTT. It specifies CATGTKDQPQHF. The chain links TRBV4-3 to TRBJ1-5, with D tentatively TRBD1 (6 bases). The CDR3 runs to 12 residues. Trimming removed 10 bases at V and 5 bases at J, with 12 bases between. The V gene's germline CDR1 is LGHNA and CDR2 YSLEER.

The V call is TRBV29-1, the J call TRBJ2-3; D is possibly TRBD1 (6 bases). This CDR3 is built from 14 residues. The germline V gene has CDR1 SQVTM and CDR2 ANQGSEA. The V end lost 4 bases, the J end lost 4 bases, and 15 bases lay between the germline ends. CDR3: CSVAGRGSADTQYF. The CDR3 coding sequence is TGCAGCGTTGCGGGCAGGGGATCCGCAGATACGCAGTATTTT.

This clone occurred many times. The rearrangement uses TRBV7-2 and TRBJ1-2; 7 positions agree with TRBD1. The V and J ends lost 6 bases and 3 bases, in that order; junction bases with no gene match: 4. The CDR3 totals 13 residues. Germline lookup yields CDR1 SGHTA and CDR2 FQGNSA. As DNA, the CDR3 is TGTGCCAGCAGACGGCAGGGGGACTATGGCTACACCTTC. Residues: CASRRQGDYGYTF.

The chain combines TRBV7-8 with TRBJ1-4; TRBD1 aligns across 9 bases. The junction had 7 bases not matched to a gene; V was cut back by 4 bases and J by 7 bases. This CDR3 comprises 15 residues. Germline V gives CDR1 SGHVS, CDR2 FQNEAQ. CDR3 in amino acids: CASSSGTGSGEKLFF. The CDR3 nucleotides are TGTGCCAGCAGCTCCGGGACAGGGTCTGGTGAAAAACTGTTTTTT.

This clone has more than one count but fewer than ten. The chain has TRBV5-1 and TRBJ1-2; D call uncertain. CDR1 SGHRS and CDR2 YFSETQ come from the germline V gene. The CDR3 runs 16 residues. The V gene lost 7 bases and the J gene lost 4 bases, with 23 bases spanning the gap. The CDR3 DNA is TGCGCCAGCGCCCCCGCCATCGGGGTAGGCTTCTATGGCTACACCTTC. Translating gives CASAPAIGVGFYGYTF.

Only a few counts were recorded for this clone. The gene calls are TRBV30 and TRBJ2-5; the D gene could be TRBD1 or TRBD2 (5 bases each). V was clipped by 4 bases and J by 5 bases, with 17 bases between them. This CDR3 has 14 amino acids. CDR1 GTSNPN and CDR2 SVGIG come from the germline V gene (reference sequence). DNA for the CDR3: TGTGCCTGGACCTCGAGGGGCCAGGGCGAGACCCAGTACTTC. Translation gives CAWTSRGQGETQYF.

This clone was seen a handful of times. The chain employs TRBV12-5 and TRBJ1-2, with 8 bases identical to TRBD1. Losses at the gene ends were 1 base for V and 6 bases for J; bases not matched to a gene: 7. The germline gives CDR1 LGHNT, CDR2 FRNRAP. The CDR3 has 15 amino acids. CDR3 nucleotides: TGTGCTAGTGGTTTGGCCTCCAGGGGGCCCGATGGCTACACCTTC. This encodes CASGLASRGPDGYTF.

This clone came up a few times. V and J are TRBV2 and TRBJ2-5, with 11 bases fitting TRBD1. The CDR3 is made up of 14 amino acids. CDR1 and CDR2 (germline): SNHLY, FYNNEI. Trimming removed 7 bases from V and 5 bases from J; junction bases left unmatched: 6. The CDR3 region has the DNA TGTGCCAGCACCTCGGACAGGGGGCGTGAGACCCAGTACTTC. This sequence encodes CASTSDRGRETQYF.

Written as DNA, the CDR3 is TGCGCCAGCAGCACCCTGACTAGCGGCTACAATGAGCAGTTCTTC. Its protein product is CASSTLTSGYNEQFF. V usage is TRBV5-1 and J usage is TRBJ2-1, with 9 positions matching TRBD2. The V gene end was trimmed by 4 bases and the J gene end by 3 bases; junction bases not matched to a gene: 5. The V gene's germline CDR1 is SGHRS and CDR2 YFSETQ. The CDR3 has 15 residues.

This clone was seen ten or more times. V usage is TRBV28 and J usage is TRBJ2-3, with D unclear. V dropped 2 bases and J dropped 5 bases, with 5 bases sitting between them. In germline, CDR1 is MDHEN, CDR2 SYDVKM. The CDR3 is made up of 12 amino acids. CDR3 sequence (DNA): TGTGCCAGCAGTTTACCGGGAGATACGCAGTATTTT. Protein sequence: CASSLPGDTQYF.

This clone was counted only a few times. DNA for the CDR3: TGTGCCAGCAGCGCCGGACAAGATCAGCCCCAGCATTTT. Its protein product is CASSAGQDQPQHF. The chain is built from TRBV7-2 and TRBJ1-5, with D perhaps matching TRBD1 (5 bases). The length of the CDR3 is 13 residues. Germline CDR1 SGHTA, CDR2 FQGNSA. Trimming removed 5 bases from V and 5 bases from J, with 10 bases in between.

DNA of the CDR3: TGCGCCAGCAGCCAAGGGTGGGGGAACACTGAAGCTTTCTTT. This gives the protein CASSQGWGNTEAFF. The chain couples TRBV4-1 to TRBJ1-1, with unresolved D. This CDR3 is built from 14 residues. The ends were cut back, 1 base at V and 1 base at J, with 7 bases in the middle. Germline lookup yields CDR1 MGHRA and CDR2 YSYEKL.

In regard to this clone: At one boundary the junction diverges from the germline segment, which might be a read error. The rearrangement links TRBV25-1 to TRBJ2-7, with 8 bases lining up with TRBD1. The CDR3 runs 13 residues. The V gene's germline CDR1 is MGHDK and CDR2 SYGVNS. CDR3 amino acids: CASGERTGSEQYF. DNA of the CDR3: TGTGCCAGCGGTGAAAGGACAGGGTCCGAGCAGTACTTC.

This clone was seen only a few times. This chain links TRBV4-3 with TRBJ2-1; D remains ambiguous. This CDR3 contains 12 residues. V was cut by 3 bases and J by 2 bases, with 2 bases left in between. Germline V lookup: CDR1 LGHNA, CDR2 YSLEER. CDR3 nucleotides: TGCGCCAGCAGCCAGGCCTACAATGAGCAGTTCTTC. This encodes CASSQAYNEQFF.

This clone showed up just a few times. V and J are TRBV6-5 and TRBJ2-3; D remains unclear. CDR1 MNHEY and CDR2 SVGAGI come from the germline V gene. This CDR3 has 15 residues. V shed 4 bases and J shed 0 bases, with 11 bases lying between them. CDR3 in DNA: TGTGCCAGCAGTTGGAACGGACGGAGCACAGATACGCAGTATTTT. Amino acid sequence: CASSWNGRSTDTQYF.

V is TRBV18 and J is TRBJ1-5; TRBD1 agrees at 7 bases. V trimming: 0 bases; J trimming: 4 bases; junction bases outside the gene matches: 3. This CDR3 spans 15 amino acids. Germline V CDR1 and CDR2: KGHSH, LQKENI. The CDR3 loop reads CASSPPGTANQPQHF. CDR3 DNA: TGTGCCAGCTCACCACCTGGGACAGCTAATCAGCCCCAGCATTTT.

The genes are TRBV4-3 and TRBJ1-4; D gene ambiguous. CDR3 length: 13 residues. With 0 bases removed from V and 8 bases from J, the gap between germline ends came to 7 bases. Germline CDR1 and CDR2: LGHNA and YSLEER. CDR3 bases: TGCGCCAGCAGCCAAGATGGCAGGGAAAAACTGTTTTTT. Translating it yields CASSQDGREKLFF.